These 19 T cell receptor beta chains were all obtained from the same sample, sequenced in a study of molecular identifiers for immune sequencing clone quantification. TCRdb ran MiXCR on the PCR reads and lists one entry per CDR3 protein. Here the sample spans about half a million distinct CDR3 sequences, around a fifth being singletons. What was sequenced was naive CD8+ T cells from blood, with Jurkat cell RNA spiked in. Subset described: FACS-sorted CD8+CD4-CCR7+CD45RA+ naive T cells. All receptors come from a human donor in good health. Some libraries in this study had Jurkat cell RNA spiked in.

This clonotype showed up many times. This chain links TRBV6-6 with TRBJ2-7; 10 bases map to TRBD2. The CDR3 extends over 14 amino acids. The V and J ends lost 6 bases and 6 bases, in that order; junction bases with no gene match: 8. CDR1 is MNHNY, CDR2 SVGAGI, per germline (reference sequence). This chain's CDR3 is CASSTGTSVFEQYF. The CDR3 DNA follows: TGTGCCAGCAGCACCGGGACTAGCGTCTTCGAGCAGTACTTC.

In this sample, this clonotype turned up many times. The CDR3 loop is CAWSVLQKNTEAFF. In nucleotides, the CDR3 is TGTGCCTGGAGTGTACTGCAGAAGAACACTGAAGCTTTCTTT. The chain has TRBV30 and TRBJ1-1; D remains ambiguous. Germline V CDR1 and CDR2: GTSNPN, SVGIG (reference sequence). The CDR3 totals 14 residues. V lost 0 bases to trimming and J lost 1 base, with 9 bases between them.

This clonotype showed up many times. The V call is TRBV4-3, the J call TRBJ1-1; D might be TRBD1 (6 bases). The CDR3 consists of 13 residues. In germline, CDR1 is LGHNA, CDR2 YSLEER. Deletions cut 3 bases from V and 6 bases from J, with 11 bases between. CDR3 region: CASSQAGVAEAFF. The CDR3 DNA is TGCGCCAGCAGCCAGGCAGGGGTGGCTGAAGCTTTCTTT.

This clonotype was seen at least ten times. The chain carries TRBV5-1 and TRBJ2-3; D tentatively fits TRBD1 or TRBD2 (6 bases each). Between the trimmed V and J ends, which lost 4 bases and 0 bases, there was a span of 12 bases. Germline CDR1 reads SGHRS; CDR2 reads YFSETQ. The CDR3 is 15 amino acids. This CDR3 reads CASSPWGASTDTQYF. The CDR3 DNA sequence: TGCGCCAGCAGCCCCTGGGGGGCTAGCACAGATACGCAGTATTTT.

This clonotype was picked up many times. This chain joins TRBV6-4 and TRBJ2-5, with no clear D. Between the trimmed V and J ends, which lost 3 bases and 4 bases, there was a span of 15 bases. The CDR3 consists of 15 residues. From germline, CDR1 is MRHNA and CDR2 SNTAGT. The CDR3 region is CASSETLGGSETQYF. DNA for the CDR3: TGTGCCAGCAGTGAAACGCTTGGTGGGTCAGAGACCCAGTACTTC.

This clonotype was observed a few times. The chain joins TRBV9 to TRBJ2-7; tentatively, D is TRBD2 (6 bases). Trimming took off 1 base at V and 6 bases at J, with 11 bases between the two ends. From germline, CDR1 is SGDLS and CDR2 YYNGEE. The CDR3 has 13 residues. CDR3 amino acids: CASSVFGGSEQYF. The CDR3 nucleotides read TGTGCCAGCAGCGTATTCGGGGGAAGCGAGCAGTACTTC.

This clonotype was recorded at least ten times. The rearrangement joins TRBV12-3 or TRBV12-4 to TRBJ2-5; weak D call: TRBD1 (6 bases). Deletions cut 4 bases from V and 1 base from J, with 16 bases between. CDR3 length equals 16 residues. CDR3: CASSSPQDRLQETQYF. CDR3 sequence (DNA): TGTGCCAGCAGTTCCCCCCAAGACAGGCTCCAAGAGACCCAGTACTTC.

Concerning this clonotype: It may be a read error: a sequence one base away is much more abundant. The CDR3 end shows no conserved phenylalanine or tryptophan, and so a read error is likely. The V gene is TRBV6-5, the J gene TRBJ2-7; D uncertain. Trimming cost V 4 bases and J 2 bases, with 15 bases left between them. The CDR3 has 15 amino acids. Per the germline V gene, CDR1 is MNHEY and CDR2 is SVGAGI. CDR3 loop: CASSSPAGETYEQYL. CDR3 DNA sequence: TGTGCCAGCAGTTCCCCCGCCGGCGAGACCTACGAGCAGTACCTC.

This clonotype was picked up one time. Since a much larger clone is just one base distant, this may be a read error. The chain is built from TRBV11-1 and TRBJ2-7; 8 bases fit TRBD1. This CDR3 spans 15 amino acids. The V gene's germline CDR1 is SGHAT and CDR2 FQDESV (reference sequence). The CDR3 region has the DNA TGTGCCAGCAGCACCACTCGGACAGGGTGGTACGTGCAGTACTTC. This sequence encodes CASSTTRTGWYVQYF. Using reference TRBV11-1 and TRBJ2-7 for the parts outside the CDR3, the full variable domain is EAEVAQSPRYKITEKSQAVAFWCDPISGHATLYWYRQILGQGPELLVQFQDESVVDDSQLPKDRFSAERLKGVDSTLKIQPAELGDSAMYLCASSTTRTGWYVQYFGPGTRLTVT.

This clonotype was detected only once. The chain recombines TRBV7-9 with TRBJ2-1; TRBD2 matches at 8 bases. Per the germline V gene, CDR1 is SEHNR and CDR2 is FQNEAQ (reference sequence). This CDR3 has 17 amino acids. V lost 2 bases, J lost 4 bases, and 10 bases stayed unmatched. The DNA for the CDR3 is TGTGCCAGCAGCTTAAGTCTAGCGGGCGCTTCATACAATGAGCAGTTCTTC. Protein: CASSLSLAGASYNEQFF.

J is TRBJ2-7 and V is TRBV6-1, with 9 bases that match TRBD1. The CDR3 has 14 amino acids. Germline V gene lookup returns CDR1 MNHNS and CDR2 SASEGT. Trimming removed 6 bases from V and 2 bases from J; junction bases left unmatched: 5. The CDR3 DNA reads as TGTGCCAGCAGCGGGACAGGGTACCCCTACGAGCAGTACTTC. It encodes CASSGTGYPYEQYF.

The genes are TRBV10-3 and TRBJ1-2; maybe TRBD1 (6 bases). The CDR3 length is 15 residues. Per germline, CDR1 ENHRY and CDR2 SYGVKD. The germline V and J ends were trimmed by 3 bases and 0 bases, with 11 bases remaining between them. The CDR3 coding sequence is TGTGCCATCAGTGACGGGGGCTCAACTAACTATGGCTACACCTTC. Translation: CAISDGGSTNYGYTF.

This clonotype occurred many times. The CDR3 region is CASSPRTTHPKNIQYF. DNA of the CDR3: TGTGCCAGCAGCCCCAGGACTACCCACCCCAAAAACATTCAGTACTTC. The gene calls are TRBV7-8 and TRBJ2-4; tentative D call: TRBD2 (6 bases). CDR3 size: 16 residues. Germline V gene data show CDR1 as SGHVS and CDR2 as FQNEAQ. The V and J ends lost 5 bases and 2 bases respectively, with 16 bases between them.

The table lists this clonotype with many counts. This chain joins TRBV20-1 and TRBJ2-7, with a possible D match to TRBD2 (6 bases). CDR1 is DFQATT, CDR2 SNEGSKA, per germline (reference sequence). The CDR3 extends over 14 amino acids. The V end was cut by 5 bases, the J end by 4 bases, with 18 bases between. The CDR3 sequence is CSAYIGTSRYEQYF. The CDR3 DNA sequence: TGCAGTGCTTATATCGGGACTTCAAGATACGAGCAGTACTTC.

This clonotype was counted many times. Here the CDR3 reads CASRIQGGRTEAFF. The CDR3 region has the DNA TGTGCCAGCAGAATACAGGGGGGTCGCACTGAAGCTTTCTTT. V gene TRBV12-3 or TRBV12-4 combines with J gene TRBJ1-1; 8 nucleotides agree with TRBD1. With V trimmed by 6 bases and J by 4 bases, 7 bases remained unmatched. The CDR3 sequence is 14 residues long.

This clonotype was seen repeatedly, ten times or more. V usage is TRBV2 and J usage is TRBJ1-2; possible D gene TRBD1, 5 bases. Trimming stripped 0 bases from V and 0 bases from J, with 14 bases between. The germline V gene has CDR1 SNHLY and CDR2 FYNNEI. The CDR3 runs to 17 residues. The DNA for the CDR3 is TGTGCCAGCAGTGAAGCGGTACAGGTCGAGTCTAACTATGGCTACACCTTC. Protein sequence: CASSEAVQVESNYGYTF.

This clonotype came up once. A read error may produce the germline difference seen at one junction end. This sequence joins TRBV4-2 and TRBJ2-7; 8 bases are shared with TRBD1. This CDR3 is 16 amino acids long. The V gene's germline CDR1 is LGHNA and CDR2 YNFKEQ. CDR3 region: CAGSQEPGQGNYEQYF. The CDR3 bases are TGTGCCGGCAGCCAAGAGCCAGGACAGGGCAACTACGAGCAGTACTTC.

This clonotype was seen more than once but under ten times. This chain links TRBV5-1 with TRBJ2-1; tentatively, D is TRBD1 (5 bases). This CDR3 is built from 15 residues. Germline V CDR1 and CDR2: SGHRS, YFSETQ. Trimming took off 4 bases at V and 0 bases at J, with 11 bases between the two ends. The CDR3 spells CASSPDTSSYNEQFF. CDR3 in DNA: TGCGCCAGCAGCCCGGACACGAGCTCCTACAATGAGCAGTTCTTC. Based on the CDR3 plus reference TRBV5-1 and TRBJ2-1, the full variable domain is KAGVTQTPRYLIKTRGQQVTLSCSPISGHRSVSWYQQTPGQGLQFLFEYFSETQRNKGNFPGRFSGRQFSNSRSEMNVSTLELGDSALYLCASSPDTSSYNEQFFGPGTRLTVL.

V gene TRBV4-1 combines with J gene TRBJ2-7, with unresolved D. Germline V gives CDR1 MGHRA, CDR2 YSYEKL. Trimming removed 0 bases at V and 1 base at J, with 13 bases between. The CDR3 is made up of 16 amino acids. The CDR3 DNA follows: TGCGCCAGCAGCCAAGAAGGGCAGATTGGATCCTACGAGCAGTACTTC. This translates into CASSQEGQIGSYEQYF.